This T cell receptor beta chain was identified during a study of T cell responses to AZD1222 COVID-19 vaccine. General study results and limits: In a largely white British group with more females than males, clonal diversity was possibly underestimated.

Worth noting for this clone: Antigen specificity is unknown.

Assay: immunoSEQ multiplex PCR; the TCRdb copy retains only in-frame clones and omits some. The repertoire holds around 130,000 clones, roughly 85% seen once, with 7.5% to 8% in the top ten. The sample was peripheral blood, taken on day 0 of AZD1222 vaccination. This receptor was obtained from an adult in good health.

The chain's CDR3 is CASRITSQGFFAFF. CDR3 bases: TGTGCCAGCAGGATTACGTCTCAGGGTTTCTTTGCTTTCTTT. The chain couples TRBV27 to TRBJ1-1; possibly TRBD1 for D (5 bases). Germline V lookup: CDR1 MNHEY, CDR2 SMNVEV (reference sequence). The germline V and J ends were trimmed by 6 bases and 11 bases, with 22 bases remaining between them. The CDR3 contains 14 residues.